The 13 T cell receptor beta chains presented below share a single source sample, sequenced in a study of T-cell reconstitution after alpha-beta-depleted transplantation in children. Preparation of the TCRbeta library involved a method that used unique molecular identifiers. TCRdb recomputed calls from the PCR reads with MiXCR, one row per CDR3 protein. This table holds about 580,000 distinct CDR3 sequences, 23% found once. Sequencing was performed on PBMCs, mostly from graft donor cells, taken 360 days after TCRalphabeta/CD19-depleted stem cell transplant. The receptors were sampled from a boy younger than two who had a stem cell transplant for acute myeloid leukemia, so the T cells may come from the graft donor.

This clonotype was found a few times. The chain uses TRBV20-1 and TRBJ1-6; 10 nucleotides match TRBD1. Germline V gene data show CDR1 as DFQATT and CDR2 as SNEGSKA (reference sequence). Trimming took 3 bases from V and 10 from J; bases not matched to a gene: 6. The CDR3 spans 14 residues. The CDR3 DNA sequence: TGCAGTGCTAGTCTATCGACAGGGGGCTCACCCCTCCACTTT. As protein: CSASLSTGGSPLHF.

V usage is TRBV4-1 and J usage is TRBJ2-3; D gene uncertain. The CDR3 length is 12 residues. Germline V gene lookup returns CDR1 MGHRA and CDR2 YSYEKL. The V gene lost 2 bases and the J gene lost 6 bases, with 6 bases spanning the gap. The CDR3 loop is CASSQRPDTQYF. The CDR3 bases are TGCGCCAGCAGCCAACGACCGGATACGCAGTATTTT.

The table lists this clonotype with a few counts. The V and J genes are TRBV20-1 and TRBJ1-1, with TRBD1 identical over 8 bases. V trimming: 3 bases; J trimming: 7 bases; junction bases outside the gene matches: 7. The CDR3 loop spans 13 amino acids. From germline, CDR1 is DFQATT and CDR2 SNEGSKA (reference sequence). CDR3 amino acids: CSARPATGDEAFF. The DNA of the CDR3 is TGCAGTGCTAGGCCAGCGACAGGGGATGAAGCTTTCTTT.

Ten or more counts support this clonotype. This sequence joins TRBV7-2 and TRBJ2-4; TRBD1 matches at 8 bases. The CDR3 runs 15 residues. Looked up from germline, CDR1 is SGHTA and CDR2 is FQGNSA. V shed 3 bases and J 1 base; nucleotides not matched to a gene: 2. The DNA of the CDR3 is TGTGCCAGCAGCTTCTACAGGGGGGCCAAAAACATTCAGTACTTC. Protein product: CASSFYRGAKNIQYF.

This clonotype was seen a few times. V usage is TRBV7-2 and J usage is TRBJ2-5, with 11 bases fitting TRBD2. Looked up from germline, CDR1 is SGHTA and CDR2 is FQGNSA. This CDR3 has 15 amino acids. Trimming cost V 3 bases and J 13 bases; bases outside gene matches: 13. The CDR3 DNA sequence: TGTGCCAGCAGCTTGGCTAGCGGGAGGATCGAGTCATTGTACTTC. This gives the protein CASSLASGRIESLYF.

V and J are TRBV9 and TRBJ2-1; TRBD2 matches at 11 bases. The CDR3 is 18 residues long. The germline gives CDR1 SGDLS, CDR2 YYNGEE. After removal of 0 bases from V and 5 bases from J, the junction contained 10 bases not matched to a gene. The CDR3 spells CASSVAYDSGGADNEQFF. The CDR3 DNA sequence: TGTGCCAGCAGCGTAGCTTATGATAGCGGGGGGGCCGACAATGAGCAGTTCTTC.

This clonotype was seen many times. This sequence joins TRBV7-8 and TRBJ2-7, with D perhaps matching TRBD2 (6 bases). V lost 4 bases to trimming and J lost 0 bases, with 22 bases between them. The CDR3 spans 18 residues. Germline V gene sequence: CDR1 SGHVS, CDR2 FQNEAQ. The CDR3 loop reads CASSSPGSGYGLSYEQYV. The CDR3, as DNA: TGTGCCAGCAGCTCCCCCGGGAGCGGGTACGGCCTCTCCTACGAGCAGTACGTC.

In this sample, this clonotype turned up a few times. The chain carries TRBV7-9 and TRBJ2-3; tentatively, D is TRBD1 or TRBD2 (7 bases each). Trimming stripped 5 bases from V and 1 base from J, with 16 bases between. Germline lookup yields CDR1 SEHNR and CDR2 FQNEAQ (reference sequence). The CDR3 runs to 16 residues. The CDR3 DNA is TGTGCCAGCAGCACCAGGGGGGGGTTGGGCACAGATACGCAGTATTTT. Translating it yields CASSTRGGLGTDTQYF.

The genes are TRBV20-1 and TRBJ1-2; no reliable D call. V lost 2 bases to trimming and J lost 8 bases, with 18 bases between them. The CDR3 has 14 residues. From germline, CDR1 is DFQATT and CDR2 SNEGSKA (reference sequence). The DNA for the CDR3 is TGCAGTGCTAGATCTAGGACGGCGGAGGCGGGCTACACCTTC. Protein product: CSARSRTAEAGYTF.

The V and J genes are TRBV2 and TRBJ2-5; D is unclear. V shed 0 bases and J shed 1 base, with 12 bases lying between them. Germline V gene data show CDR1 as SNHLY and CDR2 as FYNNEI. This CDR3 has 16 residues. CDR3 region: CASSEALFGPQETQYF. The CDR3, as DNA: TGTGCCAGCAGTGAAGCTTTGTTTGGGCCCCAAGAGACCCAGTACTTC.

This rearrangement joins TRBV5-1 to TRBJ2-3; D remains ambiguous. Germline-derived CDR1 and CDR2 are SGHRS and YFSETQ. The CDR3 length is 16 residues. V lost 1 base and J lost 1, with 13 bases in between. The CDR3 DNA reads as TGCGCCAGCAGCTTGAGAACAGCGTCACGCACAGATACGCAGTATTTT. Residues: CASSLRTASRTDTQYF.

This chain joins TRBV4-3 and TRBJ2-1, with D tentatively TRBD2 (5 bases). V was clipped by 0 bases and J by 2 bases, with 14 bases between them. Per the germline V gene, CDR1 is LGHNA and CDR2 is YSLEER. This CDR3 is built from 17 residues. Here the CDR3 DNA reads TGCGCCAGCAGCCAAGAGAGCCTAGCCTCGACCTACAATGAGCAGTTCTTC. Its protein is CASSQESLASTYNEQFF.

Ten or more counts support this clonotype. The chain combines TRBV18 with TRBJ1-4; no firm D call. CDR1 is KGHSH, CDR2 LQKENI, per germline. The V gene lost 2 bases and the J gene lost 7 bases, with 14 bases spanning the gap. The CDR3 length is 15 residues. This chain's CDR3 is CASSPYRESGEKLFF. The CDR3 bases are TGTGCCAGCTCACCATACAGAGAATCGGGTGAAAAACTGTTTTTT.